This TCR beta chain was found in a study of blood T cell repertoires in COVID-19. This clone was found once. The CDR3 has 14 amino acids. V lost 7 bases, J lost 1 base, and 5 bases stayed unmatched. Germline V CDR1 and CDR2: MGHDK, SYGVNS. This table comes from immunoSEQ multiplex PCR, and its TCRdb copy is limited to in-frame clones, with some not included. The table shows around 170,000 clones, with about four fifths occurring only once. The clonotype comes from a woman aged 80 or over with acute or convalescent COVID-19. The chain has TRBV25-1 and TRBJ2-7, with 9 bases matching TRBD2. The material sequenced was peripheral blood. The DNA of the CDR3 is TGTGCCAGCAAGGCTAGCGGGGATTCCTACGAGCAGTACTTC. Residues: CASKASGDSYEQYF.